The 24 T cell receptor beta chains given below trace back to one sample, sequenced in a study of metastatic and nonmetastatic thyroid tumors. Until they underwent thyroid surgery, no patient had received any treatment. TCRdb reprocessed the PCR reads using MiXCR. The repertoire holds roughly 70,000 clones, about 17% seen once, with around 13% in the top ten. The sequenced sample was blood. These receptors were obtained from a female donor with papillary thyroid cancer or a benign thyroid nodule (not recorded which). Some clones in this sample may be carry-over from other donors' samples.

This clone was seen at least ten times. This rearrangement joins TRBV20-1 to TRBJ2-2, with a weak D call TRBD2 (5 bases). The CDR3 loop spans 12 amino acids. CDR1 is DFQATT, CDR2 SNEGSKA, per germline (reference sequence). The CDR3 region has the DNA TGCGGCGCACCTAGGGAGACCGGGGAGCTGTTTTTT. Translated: CGAPRETGELFF.

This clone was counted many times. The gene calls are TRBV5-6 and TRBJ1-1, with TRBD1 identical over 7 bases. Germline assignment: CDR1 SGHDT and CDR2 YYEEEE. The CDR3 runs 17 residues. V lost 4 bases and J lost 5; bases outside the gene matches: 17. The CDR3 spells CASSLLGWKGAGTEAFF. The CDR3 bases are TGTGCCAGCAGCCTCTTAGGGTGGAAGGGGGCAGGGACTGAAGCTTTCTTT. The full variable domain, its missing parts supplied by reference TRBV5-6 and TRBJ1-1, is DAGVTQSPTHLIKTRGQQVTLRCSPKSGHDTVSWYQQALGQGPQFIFQYYEEEERQRGNFPDRFSGHQFPNYSSELNVNALLLGDSALYLCASSLLGWKGAGTEAFFGQGTRLTVV.

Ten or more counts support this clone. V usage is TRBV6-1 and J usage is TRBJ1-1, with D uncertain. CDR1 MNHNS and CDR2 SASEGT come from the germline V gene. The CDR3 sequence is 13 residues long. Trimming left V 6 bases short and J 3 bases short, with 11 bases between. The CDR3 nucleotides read TGTGCCAGCAGCACACAGTGGGACACTGAAGCTTTCTTT. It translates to CASSTQWDTEAFF.

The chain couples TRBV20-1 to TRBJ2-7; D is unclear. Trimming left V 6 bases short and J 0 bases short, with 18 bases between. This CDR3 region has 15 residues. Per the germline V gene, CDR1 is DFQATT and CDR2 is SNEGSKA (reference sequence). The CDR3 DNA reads TGCAGTGCCCCCCCGGTCCGCGGTTACTCCTACGAGCAGTACTTC. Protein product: CSAPPVRGYSYEQYF.

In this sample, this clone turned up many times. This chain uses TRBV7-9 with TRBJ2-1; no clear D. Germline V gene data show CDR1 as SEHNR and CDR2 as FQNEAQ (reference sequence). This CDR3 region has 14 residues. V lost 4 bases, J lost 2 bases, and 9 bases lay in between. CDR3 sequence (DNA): TGTGCCAGCAGCTCCCCGGAGACCTACAATGAGCAGTTCTTC. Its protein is CASSSPETYNEQFF.

The CDR3 coding sequence is TGTGCCTGGAGTGTAAGGCGCAGGGTAACGCGTGAAGCTTTCTTT. The encoded protein is CAWSVRRRVTREAFF. This chain connects TRBV30 to TRBJ1-1; D perhaps matches TRBD1 (5 bases). Germline CDR1 GTSNPN, CDR2 SVGIG (reference sequence). This CDR3 spans 15 amino acids. V dropped 0 bases and J dropped 7 bases, with 18 bases sitting between them. Full variable domain (outside the CDR3, taken from reference TRBV30 and TRBJ1-1): SQTIHQWPATLVQPVGSPLSLECTVEGTSNPNLYWYRQAAGRGLQLLFYSVGIGQISSEVPQNLSASRPQDRQFILSSKKLLLSDSGFYLCAWSVRRRVTREAFFGQGTRLTVV.

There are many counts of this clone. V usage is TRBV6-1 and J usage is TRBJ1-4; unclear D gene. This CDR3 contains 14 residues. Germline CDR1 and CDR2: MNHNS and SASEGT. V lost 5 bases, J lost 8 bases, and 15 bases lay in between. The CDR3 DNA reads TGTGCCAGCAGTTTAGAGAAGGGTCGGGAAAAACTGTTTTTT. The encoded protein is CASSLEKGREKLFF.

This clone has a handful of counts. CDR3 sequence reads: CASSRGYEQYF. The CDR3 DNA follows: TGTGCCAGCAGCCGTGGCTACGAGCAGTACTTC. J is TRBJ2-7 and V is TRBV12-3 or TRBV12-4; no firm D call. The length of the CDR3 is 11 residues. Trimming cost V 6 bases and J 3 bases, with 6 bases left between them.

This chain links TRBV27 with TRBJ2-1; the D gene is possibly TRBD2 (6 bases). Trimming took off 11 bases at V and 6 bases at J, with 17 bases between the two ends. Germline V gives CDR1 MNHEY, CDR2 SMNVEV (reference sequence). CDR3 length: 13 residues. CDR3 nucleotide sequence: TGTGCCCCCGGGGGAGCGGAGTGCAATGAGCAGTTCTTC. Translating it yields CAPGGAECNEQFF.

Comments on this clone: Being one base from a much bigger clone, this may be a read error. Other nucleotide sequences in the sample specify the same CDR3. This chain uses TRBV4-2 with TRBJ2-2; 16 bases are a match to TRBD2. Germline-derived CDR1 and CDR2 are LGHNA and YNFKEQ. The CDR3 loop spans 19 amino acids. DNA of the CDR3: TGTGCCAGCACCAGACGGGGACTAGCGGGAGGGCCTTACACCGGTGAGCTGTTTTTT. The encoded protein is CASTRRGLAGGPYTGELFF.

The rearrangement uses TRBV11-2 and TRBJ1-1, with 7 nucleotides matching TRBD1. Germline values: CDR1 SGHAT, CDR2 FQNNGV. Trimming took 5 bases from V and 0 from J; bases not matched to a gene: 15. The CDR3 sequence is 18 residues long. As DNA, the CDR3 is TGTGCCAGCAGCCCCAGACAGGGATGGGGAGGCATGAACACTGAAGCTTTCTTT. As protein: CASSPRQGWGGMNTEAFF.

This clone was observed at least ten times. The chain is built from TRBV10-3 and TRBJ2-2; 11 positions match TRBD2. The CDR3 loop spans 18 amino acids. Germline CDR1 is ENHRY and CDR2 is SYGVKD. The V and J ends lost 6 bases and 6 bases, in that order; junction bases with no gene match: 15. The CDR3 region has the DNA TGTGCCATCAGAGGGACTAGCGGTCCCCGCCAAGGGTCCGGGGAGCTGTTTTTT. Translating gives CAIRGTSGPRQGSGELFF.

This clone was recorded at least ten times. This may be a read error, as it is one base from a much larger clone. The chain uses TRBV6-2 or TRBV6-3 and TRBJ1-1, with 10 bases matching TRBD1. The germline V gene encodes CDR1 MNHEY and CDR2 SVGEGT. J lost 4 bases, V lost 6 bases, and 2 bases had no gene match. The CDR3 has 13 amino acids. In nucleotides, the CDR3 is TGTGCCAGCAGGGGACAGGGGAGCACTGAAGCTTTCTTT. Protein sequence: CASRGQGSTEAFF.

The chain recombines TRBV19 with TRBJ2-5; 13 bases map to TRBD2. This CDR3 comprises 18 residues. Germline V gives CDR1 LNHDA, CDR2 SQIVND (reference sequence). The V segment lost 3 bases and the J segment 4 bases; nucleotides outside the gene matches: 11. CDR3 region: CASSMRMTSGRRGETQYF. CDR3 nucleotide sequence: TGTGCCAGTAGTATGAGGATGACTAGCGGGAGGAGAGGAGAGACCCAGTACTTC.

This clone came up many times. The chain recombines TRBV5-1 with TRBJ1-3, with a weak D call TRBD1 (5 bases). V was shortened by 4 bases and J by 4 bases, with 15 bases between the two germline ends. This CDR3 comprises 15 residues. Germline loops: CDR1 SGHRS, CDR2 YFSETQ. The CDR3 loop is CASSKAPTEGNTIYF. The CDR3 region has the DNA TGCGCCAGCAGCAAGGCCCCGACAGAAGGAAACACCATATATTTT.

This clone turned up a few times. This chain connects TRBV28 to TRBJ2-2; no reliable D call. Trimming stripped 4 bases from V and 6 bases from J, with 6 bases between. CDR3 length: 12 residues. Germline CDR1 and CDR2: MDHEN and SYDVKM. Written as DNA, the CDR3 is TGTGCCAGCAGTTCCCCCCCCGGGGAGCTGTTTTTT. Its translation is CASSSPPGELFF.

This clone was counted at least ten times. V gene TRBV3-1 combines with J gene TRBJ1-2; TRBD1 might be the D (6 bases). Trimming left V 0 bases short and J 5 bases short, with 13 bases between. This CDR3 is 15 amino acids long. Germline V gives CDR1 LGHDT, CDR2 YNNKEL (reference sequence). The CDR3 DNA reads TGTGCCAGCAGCCAAGATCTGTGGGGGGCGTATGGCTACACCTTC. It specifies CASSQDLWGAYGYTF.

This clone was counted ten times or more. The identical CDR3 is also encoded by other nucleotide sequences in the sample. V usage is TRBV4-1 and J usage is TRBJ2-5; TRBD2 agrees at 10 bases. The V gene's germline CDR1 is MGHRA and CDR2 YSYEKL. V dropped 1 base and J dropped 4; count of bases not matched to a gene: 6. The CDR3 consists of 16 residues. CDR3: CASSQALAGVGETQYF. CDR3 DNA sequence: TGCGCCAGCAGCCAAGCGCTAGCGGGAGTAGGAGAGACCCAGTACTTC.

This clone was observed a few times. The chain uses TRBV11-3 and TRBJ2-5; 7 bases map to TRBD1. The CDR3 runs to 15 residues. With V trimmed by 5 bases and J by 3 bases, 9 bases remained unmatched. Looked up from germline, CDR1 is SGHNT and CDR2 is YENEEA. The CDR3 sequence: CASSRGGQGEETQYF. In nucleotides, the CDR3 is TGTGCCAGCAGCCGAGGCGGGCAGGGGGAAGAGACCCAGTACTTC. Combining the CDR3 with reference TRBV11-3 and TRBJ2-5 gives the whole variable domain EAGVVQSPRYKIIEKKQPVAFWCNPISGHNTLYWYLQNLGQGPELLIRYENEEAVDDSQLPKDRFSAERLKGVDSTLKIQPAELGDSAVYLCASSRGGQGEETQYFGPGTRLLVL.

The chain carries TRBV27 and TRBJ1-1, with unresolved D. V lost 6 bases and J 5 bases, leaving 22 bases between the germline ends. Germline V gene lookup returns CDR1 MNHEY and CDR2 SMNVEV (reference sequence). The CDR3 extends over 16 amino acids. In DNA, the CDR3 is TGTGCCAGCAGCCCCTGTAGTATGGGTGGGGAAACTGAAGCTTTCTTT. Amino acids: CASSPCSMGGETEAFF.

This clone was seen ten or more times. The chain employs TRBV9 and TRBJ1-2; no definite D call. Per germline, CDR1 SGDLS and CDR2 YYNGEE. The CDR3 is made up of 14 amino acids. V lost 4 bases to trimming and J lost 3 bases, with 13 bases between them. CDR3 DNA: TGTGCCAGCAGCCCGGTCGGGGTGGACTATGGCTACACCTTC. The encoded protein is CASSPVGVDYGYTF. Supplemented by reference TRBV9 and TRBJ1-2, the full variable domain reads DSGVTQTPKHLITATGQRVTLRCSPRSGDLSVYWYQQSLDQGLQFLIQYYNGEERAKGNILERFSAQQFPDLHSELNLSSLELGDSALYFCASSPVGVDYGYTFGSGTRLTVV.

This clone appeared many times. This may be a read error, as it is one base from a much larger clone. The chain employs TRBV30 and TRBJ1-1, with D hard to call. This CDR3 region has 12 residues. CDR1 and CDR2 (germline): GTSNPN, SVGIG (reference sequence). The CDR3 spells CAWKAMNAEAFF. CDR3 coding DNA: TGTGCCTGGAAAGCAATGAACGCTGAAGCTTTCTTT. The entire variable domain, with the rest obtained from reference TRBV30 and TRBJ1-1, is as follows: SQTIHQWPATLVQPVGSPLSLECTVEGTSNPNLYWYRQAAGRGLQLLFYSVGIGQISSEVPQNLSASRPQDRQFILSSKKLLLSDSGFYLCAWKAMNAEAFFGQGTRLTVV.

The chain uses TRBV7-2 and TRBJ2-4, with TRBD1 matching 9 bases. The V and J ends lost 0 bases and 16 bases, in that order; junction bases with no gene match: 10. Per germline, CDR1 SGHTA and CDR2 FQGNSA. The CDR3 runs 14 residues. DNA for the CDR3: TGTGCCAGCAGCTTAGCTCCGACAGTACAGGGGGCCTACTTC. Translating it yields CASSLAPTVQGAYF.

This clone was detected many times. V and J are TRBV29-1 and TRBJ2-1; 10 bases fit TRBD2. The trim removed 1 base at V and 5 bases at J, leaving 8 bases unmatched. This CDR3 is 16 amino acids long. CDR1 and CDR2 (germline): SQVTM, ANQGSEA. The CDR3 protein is CSVEGLAGASNNEQFF. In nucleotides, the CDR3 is TGCAGCGTTGAAGGGCTAGCGGGAGCCTCGAACAATGAGCAGTTCTTC.